This T cell receptor beta chain was found in a study of early T cells in non-severe SARS-CoV-2 infection. This clonotype was detected many times. Germline V gene data show CDR1 as MNHEY and CDR2 as SMNVEV (reference sequence). Germline trimming cut 0 bases from V and 6 bases from J; bases unmatched to any gene: 6. The CDR3 sequence is 16 residues long. cDNA molecules, individually, were tagged with unique molecular identifiers. A single record per CDR3 protein comes from TCRdb applying MiXCR to the 5' RACE reads. The table has 40,000 to 60,000 distinct CDR3 sequences, 6% to 8% seen once. The V gene is TRBV27, the J gene TRBJ2-7; 12 bases agree with TRBD2. The sample was whole blood, taken at baseline. This clonotype was sampled from an adult who was a healthcare worker with PCR-confirmed SARS-CoV-2 infection or an uninfected control (not recorded which). For the CDR3, the DNA is TGTGCCAGCAGTTTATCCAGACTAGCGGGAGCCGGCGAGCAGTACTTC. Translation gives CASSLSRLAGAGEQYF.